The rows below give T cell receptor beta chains drawn from one sample of a study of early T cells in non-severe SARS-CoV-2 infection. TCRdb itself ran the 5' RACE reads through MiXCR, one entry per CDR3 protein. The repertoire includes about 52,000 distinct CDR3 sequences, less than 9.5% of them detected once, and 4% to 5% sits in the top ten. Sequencing was performed on whole blood. The receptor source for this set is an adult who was a healthcare worker with PCR-confirmed SARS-CoV-2 infection or an uninfected control (not recorded which). CDR3s include the opening cysteine and the closing phenylalanine or tryptophan. The order of the fields is CDR3 protein, V gene, J gene, clone size. Not every row has a clone size; where given, it reads once, few, many or a size class.

CASSPIEPPYEQYF	TRBV3-1	TRBJ2-7	-
CASAPLFVSGRRETQYF	TRBV6-1	TRBJ2-5	few
CASSPGAENQPQHF	TRBV27	TRBJ1-5	many
CASSAGSTGYEQYF	TRBV5-1	TRBJ2-7	many
CASSETPSTNYGYTF	TRBV6-4	TRBJ1-2	-
CASGSRDTNNEQFF	TRBV12-5	TRBJ2-1	many
CATSDPGLGADTQYF	TRBV24-1	TRBJ2-3	many
CASSLGLGTDTQYF	TRBV5-1	TRBJ2-3	many
CAISYGNTEAFF	TRBV10-3	TRBJ1-1	few
CASSPMATNTGELFF	TRBV18	TRBJ2-2	few
CASSPWRVRDEQYF	TRBV18	TRBJ2-7	many
CAWSVRQSSTEAFF	TRBV30	TRBJ1-1	few
CASSLEGGVTYEQYF	TRBV5-1	TRBJ2-7	few
CASSAGTSRYEQYF	TRBV28	TRBJ2-7	-
CASSFTTSGRAGTGELFF	TRBV5-5	TRBJ2-2	few
CASSLTGRSYEQYF	TRBV28	TRBJ2-7	many
CASKEVTEAFF	TRBV2	TRBJ1-1	few
CASSPRQGGLSGNEQFF	TRBV6-5	TRBJ2-1	few
CAGASGNTIYF	TRBV10-3	TRBJ1-3	-
CSVQTGLVSEAFF	TRBV29-1	TRBJ1-1	few
CASRAEETQYF	TRBV2	TRBJ2-5	once
CASSFPGRLRTQYF	TRBV7-9	TRBJ2-5	many
CASTSEPSTDTQYF	TRBV5-1	TRBJ2-3	few
CASSFLRGGANEQFF	TRBV5-1	TRBJ2-1	-
CASSPGQSQETQYF	TRBV5-1	TRBJ2-5	many
CASSQDRTGTDTQYF	TRBV4-1	TRBJ2-3	few
CASSLGPKSPLHF	TRBV3-1	TRBJ1-6	-
CASSFLAGVGNEQFF	TRBV11-2	TRBJ2-1	-
CSVDWGGYTF	TRBV29-1	TRBJ1-2	-
CASSLPPQRWGTYEQYF	TRBV12-3/TRBV12-4	TRBJ2-7	few
CASSDGVRNIQYF	TRBV6-1	TRBJ2-4	few
CASSLPWATTNEKLFF	TRBV28	TRBJ1-4	many
CASSHVGSRTKNIQYF	TRBV3-1	TRBJ2-4	-
CASRGGSGYTF	TRBV2	TRBJ1-2	few
CSATRDTAYEQYF	TRBV20-1	TRBJ2-7	many
CASSSGVKQYF	TRBV7-8	TRBJ2-7	few
CASSPTGAGGRGEQFF	TRBV9	TRBJ2-1	-
CASSGQGSTEQYF	TRBV5-1	TRBJ2-7	few
CASSLGTGSFGQPQHF	TRBV5-1	TRBJ1-5	few
CSASEAGVLETQYF	TRBV20-1	TRBJ2-5	-
CASSDTEITEAFF	TRBV5-1	TRBJ1-1	few
CASSLLVGITYNEQFF	TRBV28	TRBJ2-1	-
CASTHPDKETQYF	TRBV11-1	TRBJ2-5	few
CASSFSGATNEKLFF	TRBV6-6	TRBJ1-4	-
CASSKAGAEASGELFF	TRBV6-6	TRBJ2-2	-
CASSQGLAGVEQYF	TRBV7-2	TRBJ2-7	many
CASSQDRGNGYTF	TRBV3-1	TRBJ1-2	-
CASSQDALLLGEDNEQFF	TRBV4-2	TRBJ2-1	few
CASSPTADSLDYGYTF	TRBV18	TRBJ1-2	many
CASSLVGGQETQYF	TRBV7-2	TRBJ2-5	-
CASGTSGSSAYEQYF	TRBV28	TRBJ2-7	many
CSARDGGAGQPQHF	TRBV20-1	TRBJ1-5	-
CASSRPEAGETQYF	TRBV7-2	TRBJ2-5	few
CATSSQFGTSGTRGTDTQYF	TRBV15	TRBJ2-3	few
CASSYLGPNEKLFF	TRBV6-6	TRBJ1-4	many
CSASGATRLDYEQYF	TRBV20-1	TRBJ2-7	many
CASSHPGKAYEQYF	TRBV27	TRBJ2-7	-
CASAGTGATDTQYF	TRBV6-1	TRBJ2-3	-